The following is a T cell receptor beta chain sequence with its context. Profiling relied on immunoSEQ multiplex PCR, and the TCRdb table lists in-frame clones only, not all of them. Of about 32,000 clones listed, 80% to 90% are singletons. Germline values: CDR1 SGHNT, CDR2 YYREEE (reference sequence). This CDR3 comprises 15 residues. The V and J ends lost 6 bases and 3 bases, in that order; junction bases with no gene match: 9. This sample is part of a study of T cell changes during pregnancy in multiple sclerosis. Source: CD8+ T cells from peripheral blood mononuclear cells, taken in the third trimester of pregnancy. V is TRBV5-4 and J is TRBJ2-3; 8 nucleotides match TRBD2. The TCR originated in a female donor with multiple sclerosis, enrolled in a pregnancy study. As DNA, the CDR3 is TGTGCCAGCACCCCACCGGGACTAGGTACAGATACGCAGTATTTT. Translation: CASTPPGLGTDTQYF.